The 30 T cell receptor beta chains below were found in one sample sequenced in a study of shared clonotypes between healthy human individuals. Some clones are missing from TCRdb's copy, which holds only in-frame ones; the method was immunoSEQ multiplex PCR. The profile covers some 690,000 clones, with roughly 88% appearing a single time and 30% to 40% taken by the ten largest. Sequenced input: memory CD8+ T cells from PBMCs. The subset was: CD45RO+ cells pooled with CCR7-negative TemRA cells. Receptors were obtained from a man aged 18-30 years in good health. Some clones in this sample may be carry-over from other donors' samples.

This clone was found once. The gene calls are TRBV15 and TRBJ2-7; 9 nucleotides align to TRBD1. The CDR3 spans 15 residues. Trimming took 5 bases from V and 2 from J; bases not matched to a gene: 7. Germline-derived CDR1 and CDR2 are LNHNV and YYDKDF (reference sequence). As DNA, the CDR3 is TGTGCCACCAGCGCCGGGACAGGGACCGCCTACGAGCAGTACTTC. It specifies CATSAGTGTAYEQYF.

V and J are TRBV27 and TRBJ1-1; D might be TRBD1 (6 bases). The CDR3 spans 16 residues. V lost 5 bases to trimming and J lost 10 bases, with 26 bases between them. Germline-derived CDR1 and CDR2 are MNHEY and SMNVEV (reference sequence). This chain's CDR3 is CASSRLRTGGPDSAFF. The CDR3 DNA sequence: TGTGCCAGCAGTCGACTAAGGACTGGGGGCCCTGATTCAGCTTTCTTT.

V usage is TRBV7-9 and J usage is TRBJ2-2; 8 bases agree with TRBD1. J was trimmed by 1 base and V by 4 bases; bases with no gene match: 5. The V gene's germline CDR1 is SEHNR and CDR2 FQNEAQ (reference sequence). CDR3 size: 16 residues. CDR3 in amino acids: CASSSRQGQNTGELFF. As DNA, the CDR3 is TGTGCCAGCAGCTCCCGACAGGGGCAGAACACCGGGGAGCTGTTTTTT.

The chain links TRBV27 to TRBJ2-2; 10 bases agree with TRBD1. The ends lost 8 bases at V and 7 bases at J; junction bases unmatched: 4. The germline CDR1 and CDR2 sequences are MNHEY and SMNVEV (reference sequence). This CDR3 has 13 residues. The CDR3 DNA reads as TGTGCCAGCGGGACAGGGGTACACGGGGAGCTGTTTTTT. Translating it yields CASGTGVHGELFF.

The chain has TRBV28 and TRBJ2-1; 10 nucleotides line up with TRBD2. Germline values: CDR1 MDHEN, CDR2 SYDVKM. This CDR3 spans 18 amino acids. V lost 8 bases to trimming and J lost 2 bases; unmatched junction nucleotides: 15. In nucleotides, the CDR3 is TGTGCCAGCGGGATCGTGGGTAGCGGGAGGACCCCCTACAATGAGCAGTTCTTC. Amino acid sequence: CASGIVGSGRTPYNEQFF.

This chain connects TRBV7-8 to TRBJ1-1; no clear D. The CDR3 loop spans 14 amino acids. Germline CDR1 reads SGHVS; CDR2 reads FQNEAQ. Trimming removed 1 base at V and 8 bases at J, with 14 bases between. The CDR3 DNA reads as TGTGCCAGCAGCTTAGGAAGAGGGATGGTAGAAGCTTTCTTT. This encodes CASSLGRGMVEAFF.

The CDR3 DNA reads TGTGCCTGGAGCACAGAGGAAGAGACCCAGTACTTC. It yields the protein CAWSTEEETQYF. V and J are TRBV30 and TRBJ2-5; D uncertain. Germline assignment: CDR1 GTSNPN and CDR2 SVGIG (reference sequence). V lost 3 bases and J lost 3, with 8 bases in between. CDR3 length: 12 amino acids. Using reference TRBV30 and TRBJ2-5 for the parts outside the CDR3, the full variable domain is SQTIHQWPATLVQPVGSPLSLECTVEGTSNPNLYWYRQAAGRGLQLLFYSVGIGQISSEVPQNLSASRPQDRQFILSSKKLLLSDSGFYLCAWSTEEETQYFGPGTRLLVL.

The chain employs TRBV10-3 and TRBJ2-5; D may be TRBD2 (7 bases). The germline gives CDR1 ENHRY, CDR2 SYGVKD. Trimming cost V 4 bases and J 7 bases, with 19 bases left between them. CDR3 length: 15 residues. The CDR3 spells CAISAASGDYGTQYF. The CDR3 DNA reads TGTGCCATCAGTGCAGCCTCAGGGGACTACGGGACCCAGTACTTC.

The CDR3 loop is CASTPGHSSYEQYF. CDR3 in DNA: TGTGCCAGCACCCCCGGACACAGCTCCTACGAGCAGTACTTC. The chain has TRBV9 and TRBJ2-7, with D possibly matching TRBD1 (5 bases). The length of the CDR3 is 14 residues. V lost 6 bases and J lost 0, with 13 bases in between. CDR1 and CDR2 from the germline V gene are SGDLS and YYNGEE.

The chain uses TRBV27 and TRBJ1-5; no firm D call. The V gene's germline CDR1 is MNHEY and CDR2 SMNVEV (reference sequence). The CDR3 has 11 amino acids. The germline V and J ends were trimmed by 5 bases and 5 bases, with 4 bases remaining between them. This CDR3 reads CASSIYQPQHF. The CDR3 DNA is TGTGCCAGCAGTATATATCAGCCCCAGCATTTT.

The rearrangement uses TRBV5-5 and TRBJ2-1; maybe TRBD2 (5 bases). CDR1 and CDR2 from the germline V gene are SGHKS and YYEKEE (reference sequence). The CDR3 loop spans 17 amino acids. Trimming shortened V by 6 bases and J by 0 bases, and 19 bases separated the two germline ends. The CDR3 sequence is CASNPNPRGTSYNEQFF. CDR3 coding DNA: TGTGCCAGCAACCCGAATCCCCGGGGAACCTCCTACAATGAGCAGTTCTTC.

The rearrangement links TRBV2 to TRBJ1-3, with D perhaps matching TRBD1 (5 bases). Per the germline V gene, CDR1 is SNHLY and CDR2 is FYNNEI. This CDR3 has 15 amino acids. V was clipped by 0 bases and J by 8 bases, with 14 bases between them. DNA of the CDR3: TGTGCCAGCAGTGAAGCAGTGTCCAGGGTCGACACCATATATTTT. It encodes CASSEAVSRVDTIYF. Full variable domain (outside the CDR3, taken from reference TRBV2 and TRBJ1-3): EPEVTQTPSHQVTQMGQEVILRCVPISNHLYFYWYRQILGQKVEFLVSFYNNEISEKSEIFDDQFSVERPDGSNFTLKIRSTKLEDSAMYFCASSEAVSRVDTIYFGEGSWLTVV.

This clone was observed once. CDR3 loop: CASSVQGHEQYF. CDR3 sequence (DNA): TGTGCCAGCAGCGTACAGGGCCACGAGCAGTACTTC. V and J are TRBV7-9 and TRBJ2-7, with D tentatively TRBD1 (6 bases). The CDR3 is 12 amino acids. Germline CDR1 is SEHNR and CDR2 is FQNEAQ (reference sequence). V dropped 5 bases and J dropped 5 bases, with 10 bases sitting between them. Full variable domain (outside the CDR3, taken from reference TRBV7-9 and TRBJ2-7): DTGVSQNPRHKITKRGQNVTFRCDPISEHNRLYWYRQTLGQGPEFLTYFQNEAQLEKSRLLSDRFSAERPKGSFSTLEIQRTEQGDSAMYLCASSVQGHEQYFGPGTRLTVT.

This sequence joins TRBV19 and TRBJ2-2, with TRBD2 matching 10 bases. V was pared by 5 bases and J by 1 base, with 4 bases of the junction left unmatched. Germline-derived CDR1 and CDR2 are LNHDA and SQIVND (reference sequence). The CDR3 has 16 amino acids. CDR3 nucleotide sequence: TGTGCCAGTAGTGCAACTAGCGGGATGAACACCGGGGAGCTGTTTTTT. Residues: CASSATSGMNTGELFF.

The chain uses TRBV7-8 and TRBJ2-3, with TRBD2 matching over 8 bases. The CDR3 length is 15 residues. Looked up from germline, CDR1 is SGHVS and CDR2 is FQNEAQ. With 8 bases clipped from V and 2 bases from J, the junction kept 9 bases outside the gene matches. The CDR3 coding sequence is TGTGCCAGCGGCCTACTAGCGGTGCTCACAGATACGCAGTATTTT. Translated, it gives CASGLLAVLTDTQYF.

This chain connects TRBV7-2 to TRBJ1-5; possible D gene TRBD1, 6 bases. Deletions cut 2 bases from V and 7 bases from J, with 18 bases between. CDR1 SGHTA and CDR2 FQGNSA come from the germline V gene. The CDR3 sequence is 16 residues long. CDR3 in DNA: TGTGCCAGCAGCTTACCTCCCACAGGGAGAGGACAGCCCCAGCATTTT. Its protein product is CASSLPPTGRGQPQHF.

The table lists this clone with a count of one. The chain recombines TRBV5-1 with TRBJ2-7; TRBD1 matches at 7 bases. The CDR3 is 15 residues long. With V trimmed by 3 bases and J by 4 bases, 10 bases remained unmatched. CDR1 and CDR2 from the germline V gene are SGHRS and YFSETQ. This chain's CDR3 is CASSSTGTAFYEQYF. CDR3 DNA: TGCGCCAGCAGCTCAACCGGGACAGCGTTTTACGAGCAGTACTTC.

This rearrangement joins TRBV5-1 to TRBJ2-5; TRBD1 is a possible D gene (6 bases). This CDR3 region has 14 residues. CDR1 SGHRS and CDR2 YFSETQ come from the germline V gene. The V end lost 2 bases, the J end lost 7 bases, and 15 bases lay between the germline ends. The CDR3 nucleotides are TGCGCCAGCAGCTTACAGGGTCAACCGGGGACCCAGTACTTC. Translation gives CASSLQGQPGTQYF.

This chain connects TRBV11-3 to TRBJ2-7; 11 positions agree with TRBD1. Germline V CDR1 and CDR2: SGHNT, YENEEA. CDR3 length: 13 residues. Trimming at V came to 3 bases and at J to 9 bases, leaving 4 bases not matched to a gene. The CDR3 region has the DNA TGTGCCAGCAGCTTGGGACAGGGGGGTGTGCAGTACTTC. Its protein product is CASSLGQGGVQYF.

V usage is TRBV30 and J usage is TRBJ2-3; 8 positions match TRBD1. The CDR3 covers 14 residues. Germline CDR1 reads GTSNPN; CDR2 reads SVGIG (reference sequence). Trimming removed 1 base from V and 2 bases from J; junction bases left unmatched: 2. The CDR3 region is CAWSGTGNTDTQYF. For the CDR3, the DNA is TGTGCCTGGAGTGGGACAGGGAACACAGATACGCAGTATTTT.

This chain connects TRBV5-1 to TRBJ2-2; the match to TRBD2 covers 8 bases. Trimming removed 1 base from V and 6 bases from J; junction bases left unmatched: 8. The germline gives CDR1 SGHRS, CDR2 YFSETQ. The CDR3 covers 16 residues. The CDR3 bases are TGCGCCAGCAGCTTGTGGTACGGGAGGGCCGCCGGGGAGCTGTTTTTT. Encoded protein: CASSLWYGRAAGELFF.

The chain carries TRBV7-8 and TRBJ2-7, with 11 positions matching TRBD2. The length of the CDR3 is 14 residues. The ends lost 4 bases at V and 3 bases at J; junction bases unmatched: 2. Germline CDR1 is SGHVS and CDR2 is FQNEAQ. CDR3 in DNA: TGTGCCAGCAGCTCAGGGACTAGCGGCTACGAGCAGTACTTC. Its translation is CASSSGTSGYEQYF.

Concerning this clone itself: A read error likely explains this, since a far larger clone differs by one base. The same CDR3 is also encoded by other DNA sequences in this sample. The rearrangement joins TRBV9 to TRBJ2-2; unclear D gene. V gave up 2 bases and J gave up 5 bases, with 1 base separating them. This CDR3 contains 11 residues. CDR1 and CDR2 from the germline V gene are SGDLS and YYNGEE. CDR3 in amino acids: CASSVTGELFF. CDR3 bases: TGTGCCAGCAGCGTTACCGGGGAGCTGTTTTTT.

The gene calls are TRBV6-5 and TRBJ2-5; D gene unclear. Trimming removed 4 bases at V and 5 bases at J, with 11 bases between. Germline CDR1 MNHEY, CDR2 SVGAGI. The CDR3 extends over 13 amino acids. The CDR3 sequence is CASSFARWETQYF. CDR3 DNA sequence: TGTGCCAGCAGTTTCGCGAGATGGGAGACCCAGTACTTC.

This rearrangement joins TRBV27 to TRBJ1-1; tentative D call: TRBD1 (5 bases). CDR3 length equals 16 residues. Trimming stripped 0 bases from V and 6 bases from J, with 17 bases between. Germline V gene sequence: CDR1 MNHEY, CDR2 SMNVEV (reference sequence). The CDR3: CASSLSSLSGSPEAFF. The DNA for the CDR3 is TGTGCCAGCAGTTTATCTTCGCTCTCAGGGTCTCCTGAAGCTTTCTTT.

J is TRBJ2-1 and V is TRBV11-2, with a tentative D call TRBD2 (5 bases). This CDR3 contains 14 residues. V lost 3 bases to trimming and J lost 6 bases, with 12 bases between them. Germline CDR1 and CDR2: SGHAT and FQNNGV. The CDR3 DNA is TGTGCCAGCAGCTTCGGCGGGTTTGGCAATGAGCAGTTCTTC. It specifies CASSFGGFGNEQFF. The variable domain in full, completed from reference TRBV11-2 and TRBJ2-1, reads EAGVAQSPRYKIIEKRQSVAFWCNPISGHATLYWYQQILGQGPKLLIQFQNNGVVDDSQLPKDRFSAERLKGVDSTLKIQPAKLEDSAVYLCASSFGGFGNEQFFGPGTRLTVL.

The rearrangement links TRBV18 to TRBJ2-1, with 13 bases identical to TRBD2. Germline values: CDR1 KGHSH, CDR2 LQKENI. Unmatched junction bases numbered 5, after V lost 6 bases and J lost 0 bases. The CDR3 extends over 17 amino acids. Here the CDR3 reads CASSQTSGRSSYNEQFF. The CDR3 DNA reads as TGTGCCAGCTCGCAGACTAGCGGGAGGTCCTCCTACAATGAGCAGTTCTTC.

This chain connects TRBV11-2 to TRBJ2-1; D gene ambiguous. In germline, CDR1 is SGHAT, CDR2 FQNNGV. The CDR3 is 11 amino acids. V gave up 5 bases and J gave up 10 bases, with 9 bases separating them. The CDR3 loop reads CASSPYGEQFF. The CDR3 DNA is TGTGCCAGCAGCCCCTACGGGGAGCAGTTCTTC.

The J gene is TRBJ2-7, the V gene TRBV7-8; D remains ambiguous. The V end lost 2 bases, the J end lost 4 bases, and 6 bases lay between the germline ends. Germline V CDR1 and CDR2: SGHVS, FQNEAQ. The CDR3 consists of 12 residues. CDR3 region: CASSLPPYEQYF. In nucleotides, the CDR3 is TGTGCCAGCAGCTTACCCCCTTACGAGCAGTACTTC.

DNA for the CDR3: TGTGCCAGCAGCTTTCGAGGGGAGTACGAGCAGTACTTC. It is translated as CASSFRGEYEQYF. The chain has TRBV11-3 and TRBJ2-7; D possibly matches TRBD1 or TRBD2 (5 bases each). The CDR3 consists of 13 residues. V lost 3 bases to trimming and J lost 4 bases, with 10 bases between them. Germline V lookup: CDR1 SGHNT, CDR2 YENEEA.